This T cell receptor (beta chain) was profiled in a study of T cell repertoires in ileal Crohn's disease. Germline CDR1 and CDR2: SNHLY and FYNNEI. V was clipped by 6 bases and J by 7 bases; unmatched bases: 10. The CDR3 has 15 residues. Profiling relied on immunoSEQ multiplex PCR, and the TCRdb table lists in-frame clones only, not all of them. This sample yields several thousand clones, of which 83% are seen a single time; about 5% belongs to the top ten. The material sequenced was ileal tissue. The chain couples TRBV2 to TRBJ2-7, with 12 positions matching TRBD2. The TCR originated in an adult with Crohn's disease. DNA for the CDR3: TGTGCCAGCAGAGCTCGGACTAGCGGGAAGGGGGAGCAGTACTTC. It is translated as CASRARTSGKGEQYF.